This T cell receptor beta chain was captured by sequencing in a study of T cell repertoires in cytomegalovirus infection. Background on the study: Recently identified HLA-C-restricted and well-studied HLA-B-restricted CMV epitopes were used. Matching HLA type, along with CMV infection, was indicated by public TCR beta signatures. Study-level findings and limits: Cumulative public TCR beta family frequency identified CMV carriers with the relevant HLA. The ex vivo response was dominated by HLA-C-restricted CMV-specific TCR beta clonotypes.

One entry per CDR3 protein results from TCRdb running MiXCR on the reads. The repertoire holds about 60,000 distinct CDR3 sequences, with 20% to 25% as singletons. Germline CDR1 and CDR2: SGHTA and FQGNSA. The CDR3 has 16 amino acids. The ends lost 4 bases at V and 3 bases at J; junction bases unmatched: 11. Of note for this clonotype: Antigen specificity is unknown.

The chain has TRBV7-2 and TRBJ1-1, with TRBD1 matching over 7 bases. This TCR derives from a human donor in good health (CMV status not recorded). Some clones in this sample may be carry-over from other donors' samples. The specimen comprised CD8+ T cells from cultured PBMCs, sampled from culture after CMV antigen stimulation. For the CDR3, the DNA is TGTGCCAGCAGCTGGGGTGGGAGGGGGCCGGACACTGAAGCTTTCTTT. Amino acids: CASSWGGRGPDTEAFF.